Shown below are 31 T cell receptor beta chains from a single sample sequenced in a study of blood T cell repertoires in COVID-19 (dated by TCRdb to the early 2020s). To prepare the library, the immunoSEQ multiplex PCR assay was applied. Sourced from immuneACCESS, this table was stored by TCRdb with only in-frame sequences that have V and J called. A share of the clones is absent; for the studies checked, an unresolved V gene accounts for under half, and the remainder has no known explanation. Across this sample there are more than 400,000 clones, with 70% to 90% seen only once. Of the sample, roughly 3.1% is held by the ten largest clones. Specimen: peripheral blood. The receptor set was obtained from a human donor in a cohort sampled during active COVID-19.

This rearrangement joins TRBV6-5 to TRBJ2-1, with 12 bases identical to TRBD2. Germline V CDR1 and CDR2: MNHEY, SVGAGI. CDR3 length equals 14 residues. Losses at the gene ends were 10 bases for V and 7 bases for J; bases not matched to a gene: 8. The CDR3: CATKTSGSQNEQFF. As DNA, the CDR3 is TGTGCCACGAAGACTAGCGGGAGTCAGAATGAGCAGTTCTTC.

The chain uses TRBV5-6 and TRBJ2-1, with 10 bases matching TRBD2. Germline V lookup: CDR1 SGHDT, CDR2 YYEEEE. J lost 9 bases, V lost 0 bases, and 12 bases had no gene match. CDR3 length: 17 amino acids. CDR3 amino acids: CASSLGIGAGGPREQFF. In nucleotides, the CDR3 is TGTGCCAGCAGCTTGGGGATCGGAGCGGGAGGGCCCCGTGAGCAGTTCTTC.

This chain connects TRBV6-6 to TRBJ2-7, with 8 nucleotides matching TRBD1. The V gene end was trimmed by 6 bases and the J gene end by 5 bases; junction bases not matched to a gene: 9. The CDR3 has 14 residues. From germline, CDR1 is MNHNY and CDR2 SVGAGI (reference sequence). Here the CDR3 DNA reads TGTGCCAGCAGCGAACCGGGACAGGACCACGAGCAGTACTTC. Amino acid sequence: CASSEPGQDHEQYF.

The genes are TRBV18 and TRBJ1-2, with 7 bases aligning to TRBD1. Germline-derived CDR1 and CDR2 are KGHSH and LQKENI. J gave up 2 bases and V 4 bases, and 4 bases lay outside the gene matches. This CDR3 has 14 residues. The CDR3 coding sequence is TGTGCCAGCTCACAGGGACAGAGAAACTATGGCTACACCTTC. It yields the protein CASSQGQRNYGYTF. The full variable domain, with the rest looked up from reference TRBV18 and TRBJ1-2, is NAGVMQNPRHLVRRRGQEARLRCSPMKGHSHVYWYRQLPEEGLKFMVYLQKENIIDESGMPKERFSAEFPKEGPSILRIQQVVRGDSAAYFCASSQGQRNYGYTFGSGTRLTVV.

The chain combines TRBV7-2 with TRBJ2-5; 12 bases map to TRBD2. The junction had 6 bases not matched to a gene; V was cut back by 4 bases and J by 0 bases. The germline V gene has CDR1 SGHTA and CDR2 FQGNSA. The CDR3 totals 17 residues. In DNA, the CDR3 is TGTGCCAGCAGCTCCAACGGACTAGCGGGATACCAAGAGACCCAGTACTTC. This codes for CASSSNGLAGYQETQYF. The complete variable domain, with remaining parts taken from reference TRBV7-2 and TRBJ2-5, reads GAGVSQSPSNKVTEKGKDVELRCDPISGHTALYWYRQSLGQGLEFLIYFQGNSAPDKSGLPSDRFSAERTGGSVSTLTIQRTQQEDSAVYLCASSSNGLAGYQETQYFGPGTRLLVL.

The chain joins TRBV19 to TRBJ2-1; TRBD2 is a possible D gene (6 bases). Germline V gene lookup returns CDR1 LNHDA and CDR2 SQIVND (reference sequence). CDR3 length equals 17 residues. V shed 5 bases and J shed 1 base, with 18 bases lying between them. The DNA for the CDR3 is TGTGCCAGTAGTGTTAGCGGCAATGAGCCTTCCTACAATGAGCAGTTCTTC. It encodes CASSVSGNEPSYNEQFF.

This clone is a singleton in its sample. This chain links TRBV10-3 with TRBJ2-3; 10 bases match TRBD2. The CDR3 length is 16 residues. In germline, CDR1 is ENHRY, CDR2 SYGVKD. V was clipped by 6 bases and J by 6 bases; unmatched bases: 12. CDR3 DNA: TGTGCCATCAGGACTGGGACTAGCGCAAAAGTGGATACGCAGTATTTT. Residues: CAIRTGTSAKVDTQYF.

The chain employs TRBV6-5 and TRBJ1-2, with unresolved D. Germline V gene sequence: CDR1 MNHEY, CDR2 SVGAGI. Trimming took off 4 bases at V and 2 bases at J, with 14 bases between the two ends. There are 15 residues in the CDR3. The chain's CDR3 is CASSSVPQTNYGYTF. The CDR3 nucleotides are TGTGCCAGCAGTTCAGTACCACAGACAAACTATGGCTACACCTTC.

This chain joins TRBV6-5 and TRBJ2-4, with 9 bases matching TRBD1. The CDR3 sequence is 15 residues long. CDR1 MNHEY and CDR2 SVGAGI come from the germline V gene. V was pared by 2 bases and J by 9 bases, with 8 bases of the junction left unmatched. CDR3 DNA sequence: TGTGCCAGCAGTTACCAATACGGACAGGGGAGCATTCAGTACTTC. Translating it yields CASSYQYGQGSIQYF.

This clone was seen once. The chain carries TRBV5-4 and TRBJ1-4; D is perhaps TRBD1 (6 bases). The CDR3 spans 15 residues. The germline CDR1 and CDR2 sequences are SGHNT and YYREEE (reference sequence). The ends were cut back, 2 bases at V and 6 bases at J, with 14 bases in the middle. CDR3 amino acids: CASSFSTGRDEKLFF. The CDR3 nucleotides read TGTGCCAGCAGCTTTAGTACAGGGAGAGATGAAAAACTGTTTTTT.

V usage is TRBV6-2 or TRBV6-3 and J usage is TRBJ2-7, with D possibly matching TRBD2 (6 bases). The V gene's germline CDR1 is MNHEY and CDR2 SVGEGT. Trimming removed 0 bases from V and 6 bases from J, with 24 bases in between. The CDR3 sequence is 18 residues long. CDR3 residues: CASSYSAAGQSRGGEQYF. CDR3 sequence (DNA): TGTGCCAGCAGTTACTCAGCCGCTGGTCAGTCCCGGGGAGGCGAGCAGTACTTC.

In regard to this clone: Different DNA sequences within this sample yield the same CDR3. The chain has TRBV28 and TRBJ1-3; possible D gene TRBD1, 6 bases. CDR3 size: 15 residues. The V and J ends lost 1 base and 0 bases respectively, with 7 bases between them. Per germline, CDR1 MDHEN and CDR2 SYDVKM. The CDR3 bases are TGTGCCAGCAGTTTATTGGGGGCCTCTGGAAACACCATATATTTT. This gives the protein CASSLLGASGNTIYF.

This clone was seen once. The chain uses TRBV7-2 and TRBJ1-1; TRBD1 might be the D (5 bases). V was cut by 3 bases and J by 3 bases, with 8 bases left in between. Germline V lookup: CDR1 SGHTA, CDR2 FQGNSA. The CDR3 is 13 amino acids. CDR3 coding DNA: TGTGCCAGCAGCTTTAGGGGCCACACTGAAGCTTTCTTT. Amino acid sequence: CASSFRGHTEAFF.

This clone was observed once. In DNA form, the CDR3 reads TGTGCCAGTAGTATGCCCAGGGACTCCTTGTTCTTC. It yields the protein CASSMPRDSLFF. The chain employs TRBV19 and TRBJ2-1, with a tentative D call TRBD2 (6 bases). Germline V gene data show CDR1 as LNHDA and CDR2 as SQIVND (reference sequence). The CDR3 is 12 amino acids. V was trimmed by 3 bases and J by 15 bases, leaving 15 bases between them.

This CDR3 reads CASSLVTSGLHGGSEQYF. The CDR3 nucleotides read TGTGCCAGCAGCTTAGTAACTAGCGGGCTCCACGGTGGGTCCGAGCAGTACTTC. The chain recombines TRBV7-6 with TRBJ2-7, with TRBD2 identical over 9 bases. The V gene end was trimmed by 1 base and the J gene end by 6 bases; junction bases not matched to a gene: 16. CDR1 SGHVS and CDR2 FNYEAQ come from the germline V gene. The CDR3 extends over 18 amino acids.

The V gene is TRBV7-2, the J gene TRBJ2-7; 7 bases match TRBD1. Germline V gene data show CDR1 as SGHTA and CDR2 as FQGNSA. CDR3 length equals 15 residues. Unmatched junction bases numbered 8, after V lost 1 base and J lost 5 bases. Written as DNA, the CDR3 is TGTGCCAGCAGCTTAGTGCTGACAGGGAGCGACGAGCAGTACTTC. It codes for CASSLVLTGSDEQYF. The full variable domain, rest sourced from reference TRBV7-2 and TRBJ2-7, is GAGVSQSPSNKVTEKGKDVELRCDPISGHTALYWYRQSLGQGLEFLIYFQGNSAPDKSGLPSDRFSAERTGGSVSTLTIQRTQQEDSAVYLCASSLVLTGSDEQYFGPGTRLTVT.

This clone has just a few counts. The chain joins TRBV5-4 to TRBJ2-7; a possible D gene is TRBD2 (6 bases). Germline CDR1 and CDR2: SGHNT and YYREEE (reference sequence). This CDR3 region has 14 residues. V was cut by 4 bases and J by 0 bases, with 11 bases left in between. The CDR3 nucleotides are TGTGCCAGCAGCCCGCCGACTAGCTCCTACGAGCAGTACTTC. This gives the protein CASSPPTSSYEQYF.

The V gene is TRBV5-1, the J gene TRBJ1-6, with D perhaps matching TRBD1 (5 bases). The CDR3 is 16 amino acids. Germline assignment: CDR1 SGHRS and CDR2 YFSETQ. V was trimmed by 4 bases and J by 7 bases, leaving 18 bases between them. CDR3 sequence reads: CASSPGGAGSNSPLHF. The CDR3 DNA follows: TGCGCCAGCAGCCCCGGCGGGGCAGGGAGCAATTCACCCCTCCACTTT.

This chain uses TRBV27 with TRBJ2-1, with 7 bases aligning to TRBD1. Trimming removed 5 bases from V and 4 bases from J; junction bases left unmatched: 5. From germline, CDR1 is MNHEY and CDR2 SMNVEV (reference sequence). The CDR3 is 14 residues long. CDR3 nucleotides: TGTGCCAGCAGTCCCGGGACAGTGTACAATGAGCAGTTCTTC. It yields the protein CASSPGTVYNEQFF.

The V and J genes are TRBV3-1 (or the pseudogene TRBV3-2) and TRBJ2-1; 8 positions match TRBD2. The CDR3 sequence is 15 residues long. V was pared by 4 bases and J by 4 bases, with 6 bases of the junction left unmatched. CDR1 and CDR2 from the germline V gene are LGHDT and YNNKEL (reference sequence). Here the CDR3 reads CASSPRGGPYNEQFF. The CDR3 coding sequence is TGTGCCAGCAGCCCGCGCGGGGGGCCTTACAATGAGCAGTTCTTC.

This clone was recorded a few times. The chain joins TRBV7-8 to TRBJ1-2; the D gene is possibly TRBD1 (5 bases). Germline V gene data show CDR1 as SGHVS and CDR2 as FQNEAQ. The V gene lost 5 bases and the J gene lost 6 bases, with 16 bases spanning the gap. The CDR3 has 14 residues. In DNA, the CDR3 is TGTGCCAGCAGCCCCCGGGGGGAACGCCATGGCTACACCTTC. Its translation is CASSPRGERHGYTF.

CDR3 protein: CATSRDRASYEQYF. For the CDR3, the DNA is TGTGCCACCAGCAGGGACAGGGCTTCCTACGAGCAGTACTTC. The chain couples TRBV15 to TRBJ2-7; 8 positions agree with TRBD1. V dropped 3 bases and J dropped 1; count of bases not matched to a gene: 2. The CDR3 is made up of 14 amino acids. The germline V gene has CDR1 LNHNV and CDR2 YYDKDF (reference sequence).

V and J are TRBV6-1 and TRBJ2-6, with 7 bases lining up with TRBD1. The junction had 10 bases not matched to a gene; V was cut back by 6 bases and J by 2 bases. The germline V gene has CDR1 MNHNS and CDR2 SASEGT. The CDR3 sequence is 17 residues long. The CDR3 here is CASREQGLLAGANVLTF. In DNA form, the CDR3 reads TGTGCCAGCAGAGAACAGGGGCTCCTCGCTGGGGCCAACGTCCTGACTTTC.

In this sample, this clone turned up a few times. V and J are TRBV15 and TRBJ1-4; 8 bases match TRBD1. The V and J ends lost 0 bases and 5 bases, in that order; junction bases with no gene match: 2. This CDR3 comprises 15 residues. Germline V gene lookup returns CDR1 LNHNV and CDR2 YYDKDF (reference sequence). DNA for the CDR3: TGTGCCACCAGCAGAGATCGGACAGGGAATGAAAAACTGTTTTTT. Protein product: CATSRDRTGNEKLFF.

The J gene is TRBJ2-2, the V gene TRBV24-1; 14 bases are shared with TRBD2. The CDR3 totals 17 residues. Germline V lookup: CDR1 KGHDR, CDR2 SFDVKD. V shed 4 bases, J shed 5 bases, and the junction held 5 bases outside the gene matches. As DNA, the CDR3 is TGTGCCACCAGTGACCCGGGACTAGCGGGAGTGACCGGGGAGCTGTTTTTT. It specifies CATSDPGLAGVTGELFF.

This clone was observed once. The rearrangement uses TRBV5-6 and TRBJ1-6, with D hard to call. There are 16 residues in the CDR3. V lost 2 bases and J 2 bases, leaving 11 bases between the germline ends. Germline lookup yields CDR1 SGHDT and CDR2 YYEEEE. CDR3 residues: CASSFMIGAYNSPLHF. The CDR3 DNA reads as TGTGCCAGCAGCTTCATGATCGGGGCCTATAATTCACCCCTCCACTTT.

This chain links TRBV27 with TRBJ2-2; 7 positions match TRBD1. CDR3 length: 16 amino acids. J lost 1 base, V lost 7 bases, and 9 bases had no gene match. Per germline, CDR1 MNHEY and CDR2 SMNVEV (reference sequence). The CDR3 sequence: CASKELTGLNTGELFF. DNA of the CDR3: TGTGCCAGCAAGGAGTTGACAGGGTTGAACACCGGGGAGCTGTTTTTT.

This sequence joins TRBV27 and TRBJ1-4; TRBD1 might be the D (5 bases). The V end lost 0 bases, the J end lost 7 bases, and 12 bases lay between the germline ends. The CDR3 is made up of 15 amino acids. Germline CDR1 MNHEY, CDR2 SMNVEV (reference sequence). The CDR3 protein is CASSLSGQGSEKLFF. Here the CDR3 DNA reads TGTGCCAGCAGTTTATCGGGGCAGGGCAGTGAAAAACTGTTTTTT.

This chain's CDR3 is CASSLETASGSIYF. Here the CDR3 DNA reads TGTGCCAGCAGCCTTGAGACAGCTTCGGGTTCCATATATTTT. The genes are TRBV9 and TRBJ1-3; D is possibly TRBD1 (5 bases). The CDR3 extends over 14 amino acids. Deletions cut 4 bases from V and 11 bases from J, with 19 bases between. The V gene's germline CDR1 is SGDLS and CDR2 YYNGEE.

V is TRBV18 and J is TRBJ2-1; 10 bases agree with TRBD2. With V trimmed by 0 bases and J by 2 bases, 4 bases remained unmatched. CDR1 is KGHSH and CDR2 is LQKENI in the germline V gene. CDR3 length: 17 residues. CDR3 in amino acids: CASSPPASGSPYNEQFF. CDR3 bases: TGTGCCAGCTCACCACCGGCTAGCGGGAGCCCCTACAATGAGCAGTTCTTC.

V and J are TRBV5-4 and TRBJ2-1; 7 bases map to TRBD2. V lost 0 bases, J lost 0 bases, and 3 bases stayed unmatched. This CDR3 contains 16 residues. Germline V lookup: CDR1 SGHNT, CDR2 YYREEE (reference sequence). CDR3 DNA: TGTGCCAGCAGCTTGGGGCGGGAGAGCTCCTACAATGAGCAGTTCTTC. Translating it yields CASSLGRESSYNEQFF.